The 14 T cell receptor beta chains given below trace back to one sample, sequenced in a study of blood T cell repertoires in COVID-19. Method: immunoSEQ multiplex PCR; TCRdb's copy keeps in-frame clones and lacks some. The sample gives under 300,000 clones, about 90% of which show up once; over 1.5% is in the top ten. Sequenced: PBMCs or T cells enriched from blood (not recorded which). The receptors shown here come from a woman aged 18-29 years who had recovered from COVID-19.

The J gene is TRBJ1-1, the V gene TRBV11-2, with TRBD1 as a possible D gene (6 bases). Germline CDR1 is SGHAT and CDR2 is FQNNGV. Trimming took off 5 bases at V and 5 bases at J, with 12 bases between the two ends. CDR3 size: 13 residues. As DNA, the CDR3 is TGTGCCAGCAGCGCCACAGGGTATACTGAAGCTTTCTTT. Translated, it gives CASSATGYTEAFF.

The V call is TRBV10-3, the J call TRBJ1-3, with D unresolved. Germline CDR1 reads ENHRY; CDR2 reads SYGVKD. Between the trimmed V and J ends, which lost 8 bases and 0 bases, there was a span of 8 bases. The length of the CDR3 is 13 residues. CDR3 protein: CAISRSSGNTIYF. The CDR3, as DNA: TGTGCCATCTCGAGAAGCTCTGGAAACACCATATATTTT.

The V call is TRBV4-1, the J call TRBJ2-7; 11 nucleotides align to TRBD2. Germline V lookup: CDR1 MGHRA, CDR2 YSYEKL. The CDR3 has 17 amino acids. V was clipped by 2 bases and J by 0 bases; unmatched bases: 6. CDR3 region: CASSQFPGLAVSYEQYF. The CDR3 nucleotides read TGCGCCAGCAGCCAATTTCCGGGACTAGCGGTCTCCTACGAGCAGTACTTC.

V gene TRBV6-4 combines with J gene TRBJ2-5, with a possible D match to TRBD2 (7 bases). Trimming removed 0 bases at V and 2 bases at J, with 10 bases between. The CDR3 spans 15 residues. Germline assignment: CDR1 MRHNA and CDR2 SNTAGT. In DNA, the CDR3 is TGTGCCAGCAGTGACTCAGGGGGGGGTCAAGAGACCCAGTACTTC. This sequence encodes CASSDSGGGQETQYF.

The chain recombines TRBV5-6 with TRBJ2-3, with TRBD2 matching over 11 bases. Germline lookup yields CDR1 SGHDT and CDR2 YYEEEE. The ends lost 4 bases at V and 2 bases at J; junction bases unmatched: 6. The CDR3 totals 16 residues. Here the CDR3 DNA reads TGTGCCAGCAGCAAGACTAGCGGGATTCCCACAGATACGCAGTATTTT. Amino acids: CASSKTSGIPTDTQYF. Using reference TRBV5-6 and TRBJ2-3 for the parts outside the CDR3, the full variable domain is DAGVTQSPTHLIKTRGQQVTLRCSPKSGHDTVSWYQQALGQGPQFIFQYYEEEERQRGNFPDRFSGHQFPNYSSELNVNALLLGDSALYLCASSKTSGIPTDTQYFGPGTRLTVL.

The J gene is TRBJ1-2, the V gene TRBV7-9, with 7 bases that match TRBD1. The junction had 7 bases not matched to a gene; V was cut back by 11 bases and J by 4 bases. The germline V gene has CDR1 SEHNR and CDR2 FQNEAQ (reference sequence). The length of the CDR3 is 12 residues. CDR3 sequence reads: CALSGQAYGYTF. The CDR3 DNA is TGTGCCCTGTCCGGACAGGCCTATGGCTACACCTTC.

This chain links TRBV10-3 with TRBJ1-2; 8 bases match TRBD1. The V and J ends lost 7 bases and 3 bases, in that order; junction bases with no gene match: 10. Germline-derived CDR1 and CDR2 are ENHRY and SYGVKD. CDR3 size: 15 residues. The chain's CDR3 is CAITGGDRRHYGYTF. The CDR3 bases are TGTGCCATCACCGGCGGGGACAGGCGCCACTATGGCTACACCTTC.

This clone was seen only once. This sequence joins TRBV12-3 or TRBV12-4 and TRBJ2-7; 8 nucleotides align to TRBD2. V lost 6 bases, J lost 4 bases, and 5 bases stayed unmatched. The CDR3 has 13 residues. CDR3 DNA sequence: TGTGCCAGCAGAGCACGGGGGGGTTACGAGCAGTACTTC. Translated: CASRARGGYEQYF.

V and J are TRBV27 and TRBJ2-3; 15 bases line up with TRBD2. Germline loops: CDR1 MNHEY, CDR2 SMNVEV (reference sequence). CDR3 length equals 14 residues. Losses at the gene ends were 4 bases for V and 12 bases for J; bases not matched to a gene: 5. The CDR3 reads CASSSWTSGRDQYF. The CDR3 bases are TGTGCCAGCAGTTCTTGGACTAGCGGGAGGGATCAGTATTTT.

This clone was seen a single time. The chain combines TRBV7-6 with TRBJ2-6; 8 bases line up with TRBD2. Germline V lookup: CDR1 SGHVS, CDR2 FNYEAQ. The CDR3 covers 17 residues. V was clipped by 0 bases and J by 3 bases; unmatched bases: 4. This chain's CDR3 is CASSLAGLVGGANVLTF. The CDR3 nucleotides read TGTGCCAGCAGCTTAGCGGGACTAGTGGGTGGGGCCAACGTCCTGACTTTC.

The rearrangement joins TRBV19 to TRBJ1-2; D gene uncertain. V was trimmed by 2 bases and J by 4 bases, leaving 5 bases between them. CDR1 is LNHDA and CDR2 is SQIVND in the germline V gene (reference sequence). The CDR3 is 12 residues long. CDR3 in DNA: TGTGCCAGTAGTATACAGCGCTATGGCTACACCTTC. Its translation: CASSIQRYGYTF.

CDR3 DNA sequence: TGTGCCAGCAGCGTTGGGGAGCGACCCTACGAGCAGTACTTC. Translated: CASSVGERPYEQYF. This chain joins TRBV9 and TRBJ2-7; tentatively, D is TRBD2 (5 bases). CDR1 SGDLS and CDR2 YYNGEE come from the germline V gene. This CDR3 region has 14 residues. Trimming shortened V by 2 bases and J by 2 bases, and 11 bases separated the two germline ends.

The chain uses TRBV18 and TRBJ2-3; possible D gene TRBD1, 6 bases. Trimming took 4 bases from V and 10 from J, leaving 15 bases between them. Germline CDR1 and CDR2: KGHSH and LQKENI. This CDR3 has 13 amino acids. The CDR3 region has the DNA TGTGCCAGCTCACGCACAGGGTCACGGGCGCAGTATTTT. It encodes CASSRTGSRAQYF.

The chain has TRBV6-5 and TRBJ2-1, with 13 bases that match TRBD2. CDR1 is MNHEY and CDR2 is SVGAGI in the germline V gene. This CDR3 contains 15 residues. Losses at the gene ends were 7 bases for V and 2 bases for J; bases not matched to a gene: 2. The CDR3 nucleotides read TGTGCCAGCAAAGGGACTAGCGGGACCTACAATGAGCAGTTCTTC. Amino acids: CASKGTSGTYNEQFF.